The rows below give T cell receptor beta chains drawn from one sample of a study of PD-L1 blockade in urothelial cancer. Repertoires were generated with immunoSEQ multiplex PCR, while TCRdb's copy carries only in-frame clones and drops some. The sample gives 56,000 or so clones, 85% of which show up once; approximately 14% is in the top ten. The input for sequencing was PBMCs, taken around atezolizumab (anti-PD-L1) treatment. These receptors all come from a man between 65 and 85 years old with urothelial cancer. CDR3s include the opening cysteine and the closing phenylalanine or tryptophan. The order of the fields is J gene, CDR3 length, V gene, D gene, clone size, CDR3 protein, CDR3 DNA. A D gene is named only where the DNA matches it firmly. Rows give clone size only sometimes, using once, few, many, or a class for an expanded clone.

TRBJ2-1	15	TRBV27	TRBD1	NA	CASSYRTGTGNEQFF	TGTGCCAGCAGTTACCGGACAGGGACTGGCAATGAGCAGTTCTTC
TRBJ2-6	13	TRBV30	NA	few	CAWSNSGANVLTF	TGTGCCTGGAGCAACTCTGGGGCCAACGTCCTGACTTTC
TRBJ2-1	15	TRBV19	NA	NA	CASSTREQIYNEQFF	TGTGCCAGTAGTACCCGGGAGCAGATCTACAATGAGCAGTTCTTC
TRBJ2-1	12	TRBV18	NA	NA	CASSSGDNEQFF	TGTGCCAGCTCTTCAGGGGACAATGAGCAGTTCTTC
TRBJ1-1	14	TRBV7-9	NA	NA	CASSLSSGVAEAFF	TGTGCCAGCAGCTTAAGTTCGGGGGTGGCTGAAGCTTTCTTT
TRBJ2-1	16	TRBV12-5	NA	NA	CASGLVLGRDSNEQFF	TGTGCTAGTGGTTTGGTATTAGGCCGGGACTCCAATGAGCAGTTCTTC
TRBJ2-7	15	TRBV11-2	TRBD2	few	CASSLGLAGTYEQYF	TGTGCCAGCAGCTTAGGGCTAGCGGGGACCTACGAGCAGTACTTC
TRBJ2-7	14	TRBV11-2	TRBD2	few	CASSSPGGLSEQYF	TGTGCCAGCAGCTCCCCCGGGGGACTAAGCGAGCAGTACTTC
TRBJ2-3	16	TRBV28	TRBD2	NA	CASRAGEGAGTDTQYF	TGTGCCAGCAGGGCGGGAGAAGGGGCGGGCACAGATACGCAGTATTTT
TRBJ1-1	14	TRBV25-1	NA	NA	CASSGRTVNTEAFF	TGTGCCAGCAGTGGTAGGACAGTAAACACTGAAGCTTTCTTT
TRBJ1-4	15	TRBV18	NA	NA	CASSLGANGGEKLFF	TGTGCCAGCTCACTCGGAGCAAATGGCGGTGAAAAACTGTTTTTT
TRBJ2-6	16	TRBV4-1	NA	few	CASSARQVSGANVLTF	TGCGCCAGCAGCGCCCGGCAGGTCTCTGGGGCCAACGTCCTGACTTTC
TRBJ1-1	12	TRBV10-3	NA	NA	CAIGGDASGAFF	TGTGCCATCGGGGGGGATGCCTCTGGAGCTTTCTTT
TRBJ2-2	16	TRBV27	NA	NA	CASSLYGGRGTGELFF	TGTGCCAGCAGTTTATACGGGGGGCGGGGAACCGGGGAGCTGTTTTTT
TRBJ2-7	16	TRBV13	TRBD2	NA	CASSLAASGSSYEQYF	TGTGCCAGCAGCTTAGCGGCTAGCGGGAGCTCCTACGAGCAGTACTTC
TRBJ2-3	15	TRBV5-6	TRBD2	NA	CASSGGRQGADTQYF	TGTGCCAGCAGCGGCGGGAGACAAGGAGCAGATACGCAGTATTTT
TRBJ2-7	14	TRBV7-9	TRBD2	NA	CASSLLADSYEQYF	TGTGCCAGCAGCTTACTAGCGGACTCCTACGAGCAGTACTTC
TRBJ1-2	14	TRBV6-5	NA	once	CASSYSGPPHGYTF	TGTGCCAGCAGTTACTCGGGGCCGCCCCATGGCTACACCTTC
TRBJ1-2	14	TRBV7-8	TRBD1	NA	CASSRGQEGLGYTF	TGTGCCAGCAGCAGGGGACAGGAAGGGCTTGGCTACACCTTC
TRBJ1-5	14	TRBV19	NA	once	CASKQENSNQPQHF	TGTGCCAGCAAACAGGAGAATAGCAATCAGCCCCAGCATTTT
TRBJ1-3	17	TRBV5-1	NA	once	CASSLDRDTSSGNTIYF	TGCGCCAGCAGCTTAGACCGGGACACGAGCTCTGGAAACACCATATATTTT
TRBJ2-3	17	TRBV5-4	TRBD2	few	CASSLKVAGGNTDTQYF	TGTGCCAGCAGCTTGAAGGTGGCGGGAGGAAACACAGATACGCAGTATTTT
TRBJ2-3	14	TRBV30	TRBD2	NA	CAWSVIGGVASPYF	TGTGCCTGGAGTGTGATCGGGGGGGTGGCCTCTCCGTATTTT
TRBJ2-5	14	TRBV5-1	NA	NA	CASSLGDSQETQYF	TGCGCCAGCAGCTTGGGTGACAGTCAAGAGACCCAGTACTTC
TRBJ2-3	15	TRBV7-2	TRBD2	NA	CASSFLGTSADTQYF	TGTGCCAGCAGCTTTTTAGGGACTAGCGCAGATACGCAGTATTTT
TRBJ1-2	13	TRBV19	TRBD1	few	CASSDRGHGGYTF	TGTGCCAGTAGCGACAGGGGTCACGGTGGCTACACCTTC
TRBJ2-1	15	TRBV27	TRBD2	NA	CASSFTSGSYNEQFF	TGTGCCAGCAGTTTTACTAGCGGCTCCTACAATGAGCAGTTCTTC
TRBJ1-2	14	TRBV6-5	NA	NA	CASSYGGDGYGYTF	TGTGCCAGCAGTTACGGGGGCGATGGCTATGGCTACACCTTC
TRBJ2-1	15	TRBV10-2	TRBD1	once	CASSNGQEVYNEQFF	TGCGCCAGCAGTAATGGACAGGAAGTATACAATGAGCAGTTCTTC
TRBJ2-7	16	TRBV6-1	TRBD1	NA	CASSAIPGQGGYEQYF	TGTGCCAGCAGTGCAATTCCGGGACAGGGGGGCTACGAGCAGTACTTC
TRBJ1-1	13	TRBV2	TRBD1	NA	CASSGQGGTEAFF	TGTGCCAGCAGTGGACAGGGCGGCACTGAAGCTTTCTTT
TRBJ2-5	12	TRBV6-1	NA	NA	CASNTGKETQYF	TGTGCCAGCAACACAGGGAAAGAGACCCAGTACTTC
TRBJ2-6	18	TRBV7-3	TRBD2	NA	CASSSPSGADSGANVLTF	TGTGCCAGCAGCTCACCTAGCGGGGCCGACTCTGGGGCCAACGTCCTGACTTTC
TRBJ1-4	14	TRBV9	NA	NA	CASSVRWRDEKLFF	TGTGCCAGCAGCGTAAGGTGGCGGGATGAAAAACTGTTTTTT
TRBJ1-4	13	TRBV5-1	NA	NA	CASSLGPVEKLFF	TGCGCCAGCAGCTTGGGGCCAGTAGAAAAACTGTTTTTT
TRBJ2-1	16	TRBV5-6	TRBD1	few	CASTQAVGQEYNEQFF	TGTGCCAGCACCCAGGCGGTTGGACAGGAATACAATGAGCAGTTCTTC
TRBJ2-2	15	TRBV29-1	TRBD2	NA	CSVQGLAGVTGELFF	TGCAGCGTCCAAGGACTAGCGGGAGTAACTGGGGAGCTGTTTTTT
TRBJ2-2	16	TRBV4-2	TRBD2	NA	CASSQDRAGAAGELFF	TGTGCCAGCAGCCAAGATCGAGCGGGAGCCGCCGGGGAGCTGTTTTTT
TRBJ2-5	15	TRBV28	TRBD2	NA	CASSIQGLGQETQYF	TGTGCCAGCAGCATCCAGGGACTAGGTCAAGAGACCCAGTACTTC
TRBJ2-1	15	TRBV6-6	TRBD2	NA	CASSPTSGSYNEQFF	TGTGCCAGCAGCCCAACTAGCGGGAGTTACAATGAGCAGTTCTTC
TRBJ2-3	15	TRBV7-3	NA	NA	CASSPQGGPIDTQYF	TGTGCCAGCAGCCCCCAGGGCGGACCAATCGATACGCAGTATTTT
TRBJ2-3	16	TRBV7-9	TRBD2	few	CASSLWREGPADTQYF	TGTGCCAGCAGCTTATGGCGGGAGGGCCCTGCAGATACGCAGTATTTT
TRBJ1-1	13	TRBV7-9	TRBD1	NA	CASAPTGFTEAFF	TGTGCCAGCGCGCCGACAGGGTTCACTGAAGCTTTCTTT
TRBJ2-1	11	TRBV29-1	NA	NA	CSGREGVEQFF	TGCAGCGGCCGTGAAGGAGTTGAGCAGTTCTTC
TRBJ2-3	16	TRBV5-6	TRBD2	NA	CASSLGMGSGSRYAYF	TGTGCCAGCAGCTTGGGGATGGGTAGCGGGAGTAGATACGCGTATTTT
TRBJ2-7	15	TRBV13	NA	NA	CASSFRTSSDYEQYF	TGTGCCAGCAGCTTTAGAACTAGCAGCGACTACGAGCAGTACTTC
TRBJ1-2	15	TRBV4-1	TRBD1	medium-sized	CASSQVQGAGYGYTF	TGCGCCAGCAGCCAGGTTCAGGGGGCAGGTTATGGCTACACCTTC
TRBJ2-7	16	TRBV25-1	TRBD2	NA	CASRDERLAGVSEQYF	TGTGCCAGCAGAGACGAACGACTAGCGGGAGTGTCCGAGCAGTACTTC
TRBJ2-7	14	TRBV9	TRBD1	NA	CASSPRQGRYEQYF	TGTGCCAGCAGCCCGCGACAGGGTCGTTACGAGCAGTACTTC